This is a list of T cell receptor beta chains from one sample in a study of blood T cell repertoires in COVID-19. The data were produced by immunoSEQ multiplex PCR, yet TCRdb's version contains in-frame clones alone and is incomplete. This sample has around 130,000 clones; about 83% occur once, and the top ten carry under 5%. Sequencing was done on a sample of PBMCs or T cells enriched from blood (not recorded which). The receptor source for this set is a woman aged 25-40 years who had recovered from COVID-19. CDR3s include the opening cysteine and the closing phenylalanine or tryptophan. The D gene is left open where the match is weak. Clone size, where shown, is once, few, many, or a class for clones that have expanded.

j_call,d_call,clone_size,v_call,cdr3_nt,cdr3_aa
TRBJ2-1,TRBD2,-,TRBV9,TGTGCCAGCAGCGAGGAGGGCAGACTAGCGGGAGTTATCAATGAGCAGTTCTTC,CASSEEGRLAGVINEQFF
TRBJ1-5,-,-,TRBV6-6,TGTGCCAGCAGTTACTCGTCAGGGTTTCAGCCCCAGCATTTT,CASSYSSGFQPQHF
TRBJ2-2,TRBD2,-,TRBV5-4,TGTGCCAGCAGCCCGGTCGCGGGAGGAGCGAACACCGGGGAGCTGTTTTTT,CASSPVAGGANTGELFF
TRBJ1-3,TRBD1,-,TRBV6-6,TGTGCCAGCAGGGTGGACAGGTCGAGCTCTGGAAACACCATATATTTT,CASRVDRSSSGNTIYF
TRBJ2-1,TRBD1,-,TRBV2,TGTGCCAGCAGCCGACAGGGGGGGTGGAATGAGCAGTTCTTC,CASSRQGGWNEQFF
TRBJ1-2,-,-,TRBV29-1,TGCAGCGTTAGCCGGGACACCCTCTATGGCTACACCTTC,CSVSRDTLYGYTF
TRBJ2-1,TRBD2,-,TRBV5-1,TGCGCCAGCAGCTTGTTCACTAGCGGGAGGATGGGCTCCTACAATGAGCAGTTCTTC,CASSLFTSGRMGSYNEQFF
TRBJ1-6,-,-,TRBV11-2,TGTGCCAGCAGCTTACTTCTAAATTCACCCCTCCACTTT,CASSLLLNSPLHF
TRBJ2-7,TRBD2,-,TRBV5-1,TGCGCCAGCAGCTTGACTAGCGGAGGCTACGAGCAGTACTTC,CASSLTSGGYEQYF
TRBJ2-2,TRBD1,-,TRBV5-4,TGTGCCAGCAGCCCTCGCAGGGGGACCACCGGGGAGCTGTTTTTT,CASSPRRGTTGELFF
TRBJ1-1,-,-,TRBV3-1/TRBV3-2,TGTGCCAGCACCCCAAGTGAGGCGGGGAACACTGAAGCTTTCTTT,CASTPSEAGNTEAFF
TRBJ2-2,-,-,TRBV2,TGTGCTAGTAATAGGGAGGCGCGCACCGGGGAGCTGTTTTTT,CASNREARTGELFF
TRBJ2-1,TRBD2,-,TRBV6-5,TGTGCCAGCCAGCGGGAGGGACTCTCCTACAATGAGCAGTTCTTC,CASQREGLSYNEQFF
TRBJ1-1,TRBD1,-,TRBV28,TGTGCCAGCAGTTACAGGGGGCGCTTAGGGAACACTGAAGCTTTCTTT,CASSYRGRLGNTEAFF
TRBJ1-3,TRBD1,-,TRBV29-1,TGCAGCGTTGAAGAAACCAGGCAGGGGGTCGGAAACACCATATATTTT,CSVEETRQGVGNTIYF
TRBJ2-5,-,-,TRBV12-2,TGTGCAAGTCGCTTATCGAACACCTCGAGGGAGACCCAGTACTTC,CASRLSNTSRETQYF
TRBJ2-1,TRBD1,-,TRBV7-2,TGTGCCAGCAGCTTAGCAGGGGGCGCCTACAATGAGCAGTTCTTC,CASSLAGGAYNEQFF
TRBJ2-5,-,once,TRBV10-2,TGCGCCAGCAGTGGGACTCTCCAAGAGACCCAGTACTTC,CASSGTLQETQYF
TRBJ2-1,-,-,TRBV4-1,TGCGCCAGCAGCCAACCCCCGGGTGGTAGTGGCTACAATGAGCAGTTCTTC,CASSQPPGGSGYNEQFF
TRBJ2-5,TRBD2,once,TRBV30,TGTGCCTGGTCCACACCCCGGAGACTAGCGGGATATGGGGAGACCCAGTACTTC,CAWSTPRRLAGYGETQYF
TRBJ1-1,TRBD1,-,TRBV15,TGTGCCACCAGCAGAGATGCCCCAGCCGGGACAGGGGAAGCTTTCTTT,CATSRDAPAGTGEAFF
TRBJ1-2,TRBD1,-,TRBV4-1,TGCGCCAGCAGCCTAGCCGGGACAGCTAACTATGGCTACACCTTC,CASSLAGTANYGYTF
TRBJ2-1,TRBD2,-,TRBV6-5,TGTGCCAGCAAGGCGGCTAGCGGGGATTACAATGAGCAGTTCTTC,CASKAASGDYNEQFF
TRBJ2-1,TRBD2,-,TRBV11-3,TGTGCCAGCAGCCCGCGACTAGCGGAGCGCATTAATGAGCAGTTCTTC,CASSPRLAERINEQFF